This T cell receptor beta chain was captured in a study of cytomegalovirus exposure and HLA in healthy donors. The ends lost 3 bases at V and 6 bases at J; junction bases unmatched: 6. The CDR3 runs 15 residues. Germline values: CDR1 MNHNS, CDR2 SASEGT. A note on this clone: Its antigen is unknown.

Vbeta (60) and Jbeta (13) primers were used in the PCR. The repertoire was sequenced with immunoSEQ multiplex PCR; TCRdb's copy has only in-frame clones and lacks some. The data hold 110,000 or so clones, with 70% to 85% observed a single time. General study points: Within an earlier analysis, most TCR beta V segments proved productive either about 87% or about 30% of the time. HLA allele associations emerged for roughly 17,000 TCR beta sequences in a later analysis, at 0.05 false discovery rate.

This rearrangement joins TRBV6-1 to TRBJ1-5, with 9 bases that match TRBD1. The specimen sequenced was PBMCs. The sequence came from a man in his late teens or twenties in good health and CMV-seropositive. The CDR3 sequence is CASSETTGGGQPQHF. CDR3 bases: TGTGCCAGCAGTGAGACTACAGGGGGCGGTCAGCCCCAGCATTTT.